Listed below are T cell receptor beta chains from one sample, sequenced in a study of T cell responses to AZD1222 COVID-19 vaccine. Clones were read by immunoSEQ multiplex PCR, and TCRdb kept only the in-frame ones, dropping some. The profile shows fewer than 200,000 clones, about 90% of them singletons. The source was peripheral blood, collected on day 0 of MenACWY control vaccination. The source is an adult in good health. Both conserved end residues are part of each CDR3. D genes are given only for firm matches. Clone size is stated in some rows and not others, as once, few, many or a class when expanded.

TRBV7-3	NA	once	TRBJ1-1	CASSLSGNTEAFF	TGTGCCAGCAGCTTGAGCGGGAACACTGAAGCTTTCTTT
TRBV19	TRBD1	NA	TRBJ1-4	CASSTRDRTNEKLFF	TGTGCCAGTAGTACCCGGGACAGGACTAATGAAAAACTGTTTTTT
TRBV5-1	NA	NA	TRBJ1-5	CASSLAPGLHQPQHF	TGCGCCAGCAGCTTGGCCCCAGGGTTGCATCAGCCCCAGCATTTT
TRBV9	TRBD2	NA	TRBJ2-7	CASSALSGRYEQYF	TGTGCCAGCAGCGCACTTAGCGGGCGTTACGAGCAGTACTTC
TRBV7-6	TRBD2	NA	TRBJ2-7	CASSPTSGDTYEQYF	TGTGCCAGCAGCCCGACTAGCGGGGATACCTACGAGCAGTACTTC
TRBV6-5	NA	NA	TRBJ1-1	CASSVWVVGTEAFF	TGTGCCAGCAGCGTTTGGGTGGTGGGGACTGAAGCTTTCTTT
TRBV5-1	NA	NA	TRBJ1-2	CASSSGTAYGYTF	TGCGCCAGCAGCTCCGGGACGGCTTATGGCTACACCTTC
TRBV4-1	NA	NA	TRBJ1-3	CASSQGWGGFGNTIYF	TGCGCCAGCAGCCAAGGGTGGGGAGGGTTTGGAAACACCATATATTTT
TRBV9	NA	NA	TRBJ1-1	CASSVERGTEAFF	TGTGCCAGCAGCGTAGAAAGAGGTACTGAAGCTTTCTTT
TRBV19	TRBD2	NA	TRBJ2-1	CASNLAGGSYNEQFF	TGTGCCAGTAACTTAGCGGGAGGGTCCTACAATGAGCAGTTCTTC
TRBV6-2/TRBV6-3	TRBD2	NA	TRBJ2-7	CASSYFGRREQTHEQYF	TGTGCCAGCAGTTACTTTGGGCGGCGGGAGCAGACTCACGAGCAGTACTTC
TRBV28	NA	NA	TRBJ1-2	CASSLTVVDGYTF	TGTGCCAGCAGTTTGACGGTGGTAGACGGCTACACCTTC
TRBV28	TRBD1	NA	TRBJ1-1	CASLEGRGGAEAFF	TGTGCCAGCTTGGAGGGCAGGGGGGGTGCTGAAGCTTTCTTT
TRBV7-2	TRBD1	NA	TRBJ1-1	CASSVRGPDVEAFF	TGTGCCAGCAGCGTTAGGGGGCCGGATGTTGAAGCTTTCTTT
TRBV4-1	TRBD1	NA	TRBJ2-7	CASSQAGTGEYEQYF	TGCGCCAGCAGCCAGGCCGGGACAGGGGAGTACGAGCAGTACTTC
TRBV6-5	NA	once	TRBJ1-1	CASSWEGTVNTEVFF	TGTGCCAGCAGCTGGGAGGGGACGGTGAACACTGAAGTTTTCTTT
TRBV27	TRBD1	once	TRBJ1-2	CASSIKPTGGGTYGYTF	TGTGCCAGCAGTATCAAGCCGACAGGGGGAGGGACCTATGGCTACACCTTC
TRBV27	TRBD2	once	TRBJ2-5	CASSFGGGGETQYF	TGTGCCAGCAGTTTCGGTGGGGGGGGTGAGACCCAGTACTTC
TRBV15	NA	NA	TRBJ2-1	CATGGEMINEQFF	TGTGCCACCGGAGGGGAAATGATAAATGAGCAGTTCTTC
TRBV19	NA	NA	TRBJ2-3	CASSSGGGASTDTQYF	TGTGCCAGTAGTTCTGGGGGGGGCGCTAGCACAGATACGCAGTATTTT
TRBV18	TRBD2	NA	TRBJ2-2	CASSQLTSGSSTGELFF	TGTGCCAGCTCCCAACTGACTAGCGGGAGTTCCACCGGGGAGCTGTTTTTT
TRBV14	NA	NA	TRBJ2-6	CASSQGKGAVGANVLTF	TGTGCCAGCAGCCAAGGCAAGGGTGCTGTTGGGGCCAACGTCCTGACTTTC
TRBV28	NA	once	TRBJ1-1	CASSPSGNMNTEAFF	TGTGCCAGCAGTCCCTCAGGGAACATGAACACTGAAGCTTTCTTT